This entry features one T cell receptor (beta chain) sequence. The use of a sample-barcoded 5' primer and a J-beta primer mix characterized a second PCR of 7 to 11 cycles. One entry per CDR3 protein results from TCRdb running MiXCR on the 5' RACE reads. The table has hundreds of thousands of distinct CDR3 sequences, about 62% seen once. The data derive from a study of blood T cells in healthy people across ages. The CDR3 length is 13 residues. CDR1 and CDR2 from the germline V gene are MDHEN and SYDVKM. The V end was cut by 3 bases, the J end by 1 base, with 5 bases between. The V call is TRBV28, the J call TRBJ2-3, with no clear D. This sequence was found in a man younger than 40 in good health. Sequenced material: blood. CDR3 nucleotide sequence: TGTGCCAGCAGTTTCATTGGCACAGATACGCAGTATTTT. As protein: CASSFIGTDTQYF.